A selection of T cell receptor beta chains follows, all from one sample in a study of cytomegalovirus exposure and HLA in healthy donors. Only in-frame clones appear in the TCRdb table, and some are missing; sequencing was by immunoSEQ multiplex PCR. This sample's clone table lists about 120,000 clones. The material sequenced was PBMCs. These receptor sequences come from a man aged 18 to 29 in good health and CMV-seronegative. Each CDR3 is given with its conserved first and last residue.

V gene: TRBV7-3
J gene: TRBJ2-3
CDR3 protein: CASSLPPGDTQYF

V gene: TRBV9
J gene: TRBJ2-1
CDR3 protein: CASSVGGTSGSSYNEQFF

V gene: TRBV30
J gene: TRBJ2-5
CDR3 protein: CAWSVGETQYF

V gene: TRBV6-1
J gene: TRBJ2-1
CDR3 protein: CASSETGTGVRNEQFF

V gene: TRBV13
J gene: TRBJ2-1
CDR3 protein: CASSFGLAGASYNEQFF

V gene: TRBV28
J gene: TRBJ2-7
CDR3 protein: CASSPRQALNSYEQYF

V gene: TRBV12-2
J gene: TRBJ1-5
CDR3 protein: CASRPQGGISNQPQHF

V gene: TRBV9
J gene: TRBJ2-7
CDR3 protein: CASSVGQGAVYGQYF

V gene: TRBV25-1
J gene: TRBJ1-2
CDR3 protein: CASSDPDRVGYDYGYTF

V gene: TRBV9
J gene: TRBJ2-3
CDR3 protein: CASSAGRGPFSTDTQYF

V gene: TRBV6-5
J gene: NA
CDR3 protein: CASSLGQGAYEQYF

V gene: TRBV6-1
J gene: TRBJ2-7
CDR3 protein: CASFGPSSYEQYF

V gene: TRBV6-4
J gene: TRBJ1-5
CDR3 protein: CASSYPGQGLNQPQHF

V gene: TRBV21-1
J gene: TRBJ2-1
CDR3 protein: CASSSLVCREVSYNEQFF

V gene: TRBV5-1
J gene: TRBJ2-1
CDR3 protein: CASSQTPGQGADEQFF

V gene: TRBV11-2
J gene: TRBJ1-3
CDR3 protein: CASSLVPWDRANTIYF

V gene: TRBV11-3
J gene: TRBJ2-1
CDR3 protein: CASSLVNGNNEQFF

V gene: TRBV7-9
J gene: TRBJ1-2
CDR3 protein: CASSLTGVDGYTF

V gene: TRBV9
J gene: TRBJ2-5
CDR3 protein: CASSVWEGETQYF

V gene: TRBV6-5
J gene: TRBJ1-3
CDR3 protein: CASSVTSGRGNTIYF

V gene: TRBV6-1
J gene: TRBJ1-2
CDR3 protein: CASTLGGGIGYTF

V gene: TRBV21-1
J gene: TRBJ2-7
CDR3 protein: CASSKKRQEEDEQYF

V gene: TRBV11-2
J gene: TRBJ1-4
CDR3 protein: CASSTMGPGSWGVEEKLFF

V gene: TRBV30
J gene: TRBJ2-3
CDR3 protein: CAWSGEFSSTDTQYF

V gene: TRBV5-6
J gene: TRBJ1-2
CDR3 protein: CASSLQQNNYGYTF

V gene: TRBV10-3
J gene: TRBJ2-7
CDR3 protein: CAISDIRESLREQYF

V gene: TRBV6-5
J gene: TRBJ1-2
CDR3 protein: CASSYVEQGLYGYTF

V gene: TRBV10-3
J gene: TRBJ2-2
CDR3 protein: CAALAFTNTGELFF

V gene: TRBV25-1
J gene: TRBJ1-4
CDR3 protein: CASSTRGTNEKLFF

V gene: TRBV19
J gene: TRBJ1-2
CDR3 protein: CASSKTGSGGYTF

V gene: TRBV6-1
J gene: TRBJ1-5
CDR3 protein: CASRVGGTSNQPQHF

V gene: TRBV6-1
J gene: TRBJ1-5
CDR3 protein: CASSEVGRGGQPQHF

V gene: TRBV6-1
J gene: TRBJ1-1
CDR3 protein: CASKGSTGGTAEAFF

V gene: TRBV15
J gene: TRBJ2-7
CDR3 protein: CATSGWTELSYEQYF

V gene: TRBV19
J gene: TRBJ2-7
CDR3 protein: CASREIGRTMYF

V gene: TRBV19
J gene: TRBJ1-1
CDR3 protein: CASYRGQENTEAFF

V gene: TRBV5-1
J gene: TRBJ2-1
CDR3 protein: CASSPPGGTPQFF

V gene: TRBV19
J gene: TRBJ2-5
CDR3 protein: CASRESGETQYF

V gene: TRBV5-4
J gene: TRBJ2-7
CDR3 protein: CASSQTSVDEQYF

V gene: TRBV4-1
J gene: TRBJ2-1
CDR3 protein: CASSHNVAGGEQFF

V gene: TRBV6-6
J gene: TRBJ1-1
CDR3 protein: CASSTTGGRTEAFF

V gene: TRBV6-5
J gene: TRBJ2-2
CDR3 protein: CASSRQGGWPGELFF

V gene: TRBV19
J gene: TRBJ1-5
CDR3 protein: CASRRTLGQGIGQPQHF

V gene: TRBV7-6
J gene: TRBJ1-3
CDR3 protein: CASSAGTTGNTIYF

V gene: TRBV5-1
J gene: TRBJ1-2
CDR3 protein: CASSLEGAWLDGYTF

V gene: TRBV19
J gene: TRBJ1-1
CDR3 protein: CASSQTGGANTEAFF

V gene: TRBV7-9
J gene: TRBJ1-1
CDR3 protein: CASSLMGQGNTEAFF

V gene: TRBV29-1
J gene: TRBJ1-2
CDR3 protein: CSVEVVGGHNYGYTF

V gene: TRBV18
J gene: TRBJ2-5
CDR3 protein: CASSPGLKETQYF

V gene: TRBV5-6
J gene: TRBJ2-1
CDR3 protein: CASSPGWGGGNEQFF

V gene: TRBV10-3
J gene: TRBJ1-5
CDR3 protein: CATLEYSNQPQHF

V gene: TRBV7-9
J gene: TRBJ2-1
CDR3 protein: CASSSPGQGMYEQFF

V gene: TRBV9
J gene: TRBJ2-2
CDR3 protein: CASSVGASANTGELFF

V gene: TRBV6-6
J gene: TRBJ2-1
CDR3 protein: CASSPLGHDEQFF

V gene: TRBV5-5
J gene: TRBJ2-7
CDR3 protein: CASSMQILAGAGEQYF

V gene: TRBV19
J gene: TRBJ1-5
CDR3 protein: CASSAGQGSHQPQHF

V gene: TRBV9
J gene: TRBJ2-3
CDR3 protein: CASSAGLAGTSTDTQYF

V gene: TRBV9
J gene: TRBJ2-1
CDR3 protein: CASSTRPGQGHNEQFF

V gene: TRBV19
J gene: TRBJ2-2
CDR3 protein: CASSYSNTGELFF